Below are 20 T cell receptor beta chains sequenced from a single sample in a study of T cell responses to AZD1222 COVID-19 vaccine. Here immunoSEQ multiplex PCR was the method, and the copy in TCRdb shows in-frame clones only, minus some. The sample lists around 140,000 clones, 80% to 90% occurring once. Sample: peripheral blood, taken on day 0 of AZD1222 vaccination. Receptor source: an adult in good health.

The V and J genes are TRBV19 and TRBJ2-1; no firm D call. Germline CDR1 is LNHDA and CDR2 is SQIVND (reference sequence). This CDR3 is built from 11 residues. V was shortened by 6 bases and J by 8 bases, with 8 bases between the two germline ends. CDR3 sequence reads: CASSWNDEQFF. For the CDR3, the DNA is TGTGCCAGTAGCTGGAATGATGAGCAGTTCTTC.

V gene TRBV6-5 combines with J gene TRBJ1-6, with TRBD1 matching over 9 bases. Looked up from germline, CDR1 is MNHEY and CDR2 is SVGAGI. Losses at the gene ends were 7 bases for V and 9 bases for J; bases not matched to a gene: 10. The CDR3 has 15 amino acids. CDR3 sequence (DNA): TGTGCCAGCACGCCGGGACAGGGAAGAAGTTCACCCCTCCACTTT. It codes for CASTPGQGRSSPLHF.

This clone was seen a handful of times. The chain links TRBV6-5 to TRBJ1-1, with D perhaps TRBD1 (5 bases). This CDR3 is built from 15 residues. Per germline, CDR1 MNHEY and CDR2 SVGAGI. V was trimmed by 6 bases and J by 1 base, leaving 15 bases between them. CDR3 amino acids: CASSAMGTANTEAFF. The CDR3, as DNA: TGTGCCAGCAGCGCGATGGGGACGGCGAACACTGAAGCTTTCTTT.

V and J are TRBV7-9 and TRBJ2-7; unclear D gene. CDR1 and CDR2 from the germline V gene are SEHNR and FQNEAQ (reference sequence). The germline V and J ends were trimmed by 2 bases and 4 bases, with 9 bases remaining between them. The length of the CDR3 is 13 residues. This chain's CDR3 is CASSLSSDYEQYF. In DNA, the CDR3 is TGTGCCAGCAGCTTATCGTCCGATTACGAGCAGTACTTC.

The V and J genes are TRBV7-3 and TRBJ2-3; D may match TRBD1 or TRBD2 (5 bases each). Trimming removed 5 bases at V and 6 bases at J, with 12 bases between. Germline loops: CDR1 SGHTA, CDR2 FQGTGA. The CDR3 length is 13 residues. The CDR3 here is CASSMGPIDTQYF. CDR3 nucleotide sequence: TGTGCCAGCAGCATGGGACCGATCGATACGCAGTATTTT.

The chain employs TRBV7-2 and TRBJ1-2; D possibly corresponds to TRBD1 (5 bases). Germline V gives CDR1 SGHTA, CDR2 FQGNSA. Between the trimmed V and J ends, which lost 2 bases and 8 bases, there was a span of 21 bases. The CDR3 has 16 amino acids. CDR3 bases: TGTGCCAGCAGCTTAAGTCTCGCGTTAAACAGGCTGGGCTACACCTTC. Protein: CASSLSLALNRLGYTF.

This chain links TRBV5-1 with TRBJ1-2, with 7 bases identical to TRBD1. V shed 4 bases and J 2 bases; nucleotides not matched to a gene: 5. Germline lookup yields CDR1 SGHRS and CDR2 YFSETQ. The CDR3 is 14 residues long. In nucleotides, the CDR3 is TGCGCCAGCAGCCACCCGGACAGGAACTATGGCTACACCTTC. Protein sequence: CASSHPDRNYGYTF. Combining the CDR3 with reference TRBV5-1 and TRBJ1-2 gives the whole variable domain KAGVTQTPRYLIKTRGQQVTLSCSPISGHRSVSWYQQTPGQGLQFLFEYFSETQRNKGNFPGRFSGRQFSNSRSEMNVSTLELGDSALYLCASSHPDRNYGYTFGSGTRLTVV.

The chain joins TRBV30 to TRBJ2-5; D gene uncertain. V was clipped by 2 bases and J by 2 bases, with 15 bases between them. CDR3 length: 15 amino acids. Germline lookup yields CDR1 GTSNPN and CDR2 SVGIG (reference sequence). The CDR3 coding sequence is TGTGCCTGGAGTAAGGGCCCCCATACGCAAGAGACCCAGTACTTC. This encodes CAWSKGPHTQETQYF.

In DNA form, the CDR3 reads TGTGCCTGGAGTGCGGGGGAGACCCAGTACTTC. Its translation: CAWSAGETQYF. The chain employs TRBV30 and TRBJ2-5; maybe TRBD2 (5 bases). V lost 1 base and J 5 bases, leaving 5 bases between the germline ends. This CDR3 contains 11 residues. From germline, CDR1 is GTSNPN and CDR2 SVGIG (reference sequence).

This chain links TRBV3-1 (or the pseudogene TRBV3-2) with TRBJ1-5; D is unresolved. Trimming cost V 1 base and J 6 bases, with 13 bases left between them. The CDR3 is made up of 15 amino acids. Germline V CDR1 and CDR2: LGHDT, YNNKEL (reference sequence). The CDR3 DNA reads TGTGCCAGCAGCCAAGGGGGAGTGGGGTCTCAGCCCCAGCATTTT. As protein: CASSQGGVGSQPQHF.

The V gene is TRBV4-3, the J gene TRBJ2-1, with D unresolved. V was trimmed by 0 bases and J by 0 bases, leaving 15 bases between them. This CDR3 comprises 18 residues. Germline CDR1 and CDR2: LGHNA and YSLEER. The CDR3 nucleotides are TGCGCCAGCAGCCAAGATGGCGTTGACGCCAGCTCCTACAATGAGCAGTTCTTC. This codes for CASSQDGVDASSYNEQFF.

This sequence joins TRBV5-6 and TRBJ2-3; 13 bases are a match to TRBD2. There are 15 residues in the CDR3. The J segment lost 9 bases and the V segment lost 4 bases, leaving 8 bases of the junction unmatched. Germline V CDR1 and CDR2: SGHDT, YYEEEE. In nucleotides, the CDR3 is TGTGCCAGCAGCACCGGGACTAGCGGGGCCCCCACGCAGTATTTT. As protein: CASSTGTSGAPTQYF.

CDR3 amino acids: CASSPNGEAGNTIYF. In nucleotides, the CDR3 is TGTGCCAGCAGTCCCAACGGGGAGGCTGGAAACACCATATATTTT. The V and J genes are TRBV27 and TRBJ1-3; D gene ambiguous. Germline V gene lookup returns CDR1 MNHEY and CDR2 SMNVEV (reference sequence). The CDR3 length is 15 residues. The V end lost 5 bases, the J end lost 2 bases, and 13 bases lay between the germline ends.

This clone appeared once. This rearrangement joins TRBV19 to TRBJ1-2; TRBD1 agrees at 7 bases. This CDR3 contains 13 residues. Germline trimming cut 4 bases from V and 6 bases from J; bases unmatched to any gene: 5. The V gene's germline CDR1 is LNHDA and CDR2 SQIVND (reference sequence). CDR3 in DNA: TGTGCCAGTAGTACCAGGCAGGGGGATGGCTACACCTTC. Its protein is CASSTRQGDGYTF.

This clone was observed a single time. The gene calls are TRBV6-1 and TRBJ2-2, with 14 bases fitting TRBD2. Germline V gives CDR1 MNHNS, CDR2 SASEGT. The CDR3 has 17 residues. Trimming cost V 0 bases and J 5 bases; bases outside gene matches: 2. The CDR3 protein is CASSEARTSGRTGELFF. The CDR3 coding sequence is TGTGCCAGCAGTGAAGCCCGGACTAGCGGGAGGACCGGGGAGCTGTTTTTT.

CDR3 loop: CASSTDRDAYGYTF. DNA of the CDR3: TGCGCCAGCAGCACGGACAGGGATGCCTATGGCTACACCTTC. This chain links TRBV5-1 with TRBJ1-2; 8 bases are a match to TRBD1. In germline, CDR1 is SGHRS, CDR2 YFSETQ. This CDR3 has 14 residues. V was clipped by 4 bases and J by 4 bases; unmatched bases: 6.

The CDR3 spells CASSLGQGAGTGELFF. In DNA form, the CDR3 reads TGTGCCAGCAGCTTAGGGCAGGGGGCCGGCACCGGGGAGCTGTTTTTT. This chain joins TRBV7-9 and TRBJ2-2; 8 positions agree with TRBD1. Per the germline V gene, CDR1 is SEHNR and CDR2 is FQNEAQ (reference sequence). This CDR3 is 16 amino acids long. The J segment lost 4 bases and the V segment lost 1 base, leaving 5 bases of the junction unmatched.

This chain links TRBV7-9 with TRBJ1-1; a weak D match, TRBD1 (5 bases). CDR1 and CDR2 from the germline V gene are SEHNR and FQNEAQ (reference sequence). V was cut by 5 bases and J by 1 base, with 11 bases left in between. The CDR3 sequence is 14 residues long. The CDR3 sequence is CASSPRTSNTEAFF. The DNA of the CDR3 is TGTGCCAGCAGCCCCCGGACATCGAACACTGAAGCTTTCTTT.

The V gene is TRBV4-1, the J gene TRBJ1-2; D is uncertain. Germline loops: CDR1 MGHRA, CDR2 YSYEKL. This CDR3 has 14 residues. The V end was cut by 3 bases, the J end by 7 bases, with 15 bases between. The CDR3 sequence is CASSHNGGLGGYTF. The CDR3 DNA follows: TGCGCCAGCAGCCATAACGGCGGTCTGGGTGGCTACACCTTC.

The chain has TRBV24-1 and TRBJ2-7, with D tentatively TRBD2 (7 bases). From germline, CDR1 is KGHDR and CDR2 SFDVKD. The CDR3 length is 13 residues. The ends were cut back, 6 bases at V and 2 bases at J, with 10 bases in the middle. CDR3 loop: CATSLGGPYEQYF. As DNA, the CDR3 is TGTGCCACCAGTCTGGGGGGGCCCTACGAGCAGTACTTC.